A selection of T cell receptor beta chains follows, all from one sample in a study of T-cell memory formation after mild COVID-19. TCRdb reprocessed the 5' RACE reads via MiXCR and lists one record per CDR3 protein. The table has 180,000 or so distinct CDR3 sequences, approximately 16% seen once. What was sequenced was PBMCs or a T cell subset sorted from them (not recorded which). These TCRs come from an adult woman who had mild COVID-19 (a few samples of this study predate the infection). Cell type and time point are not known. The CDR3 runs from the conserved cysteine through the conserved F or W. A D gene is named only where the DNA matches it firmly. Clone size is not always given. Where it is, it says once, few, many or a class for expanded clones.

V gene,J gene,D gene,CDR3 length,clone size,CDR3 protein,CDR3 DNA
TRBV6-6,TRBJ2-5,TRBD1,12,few,CASSDRVKTQYF,TGTGCCAGCAGTGACAGGGTAAAGACCCAGTACTTC
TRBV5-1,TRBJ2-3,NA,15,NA,CASSLGGIGTDTQYF,TGCGCCAGCAGCTTGGGGGGAATAGGCACAGATACGCAGTATTTT
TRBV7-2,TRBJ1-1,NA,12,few,CASSYLNTEAFF,TGTGCCAGCAGCTACCTGAACACTGAAGCTTTCTTT
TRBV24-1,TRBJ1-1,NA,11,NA,CATSEPGYIFF,TGTGCCACCAGTGAACCCGGGTACATTTTCTTT
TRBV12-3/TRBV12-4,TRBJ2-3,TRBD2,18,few,CASGLGGIVGGFADTQYF,TGTGCCAGCGGACTCGGTGGGATTGTGGGGGGGTTCGCAGATACGCAGTATTTT
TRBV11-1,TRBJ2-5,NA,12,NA,CASSSAEETQYF,TGTGCCAGCAGCTCCGCTGAAGAGACCCAGTACTTC
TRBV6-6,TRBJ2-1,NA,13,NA,CALAGEHYNEQFF,TGTGCCCTTGCTGGAGAGCATTACAATGAGCAGTTCTTC
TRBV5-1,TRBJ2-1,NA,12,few,CASSARGGEQFF,TGCGCCAGCAGCGCTAGGGGGGGTGAGCAGTTCTTC
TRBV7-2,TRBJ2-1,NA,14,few,CASSRAQNHNEQFF,TGTGCCAGCAGCCGGGCCCAGAACCACAATGAGCAGTTCTTC
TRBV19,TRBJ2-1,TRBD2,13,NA,CASSRGLVDEQFF,TGTGCCAGTAGTAGGGGACTAGTCGATGAGCAGTTCTTC
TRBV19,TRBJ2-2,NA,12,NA,CASSTRSGELFF,TGTGCCAGTAGTACCCGGAGCGGGGAGCTGTTTTTT
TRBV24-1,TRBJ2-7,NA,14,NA,CATSTPGGADEQYF,TGTGCCACCAGTACTCCTGGGGGAGCGGACGAGCAGTACTTC
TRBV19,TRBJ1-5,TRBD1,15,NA,CASRTGGGRGQPQHF,TGTGCCAGTAGGACAGGGGGAGGAAGGGGTCAGCCCCAGCATTTT
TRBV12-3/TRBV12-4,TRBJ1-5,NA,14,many,CASSLQGSGQPQHF,TGTGCCAGCAGTTTGCAGGGGTCTGGTCAGCCCCAGCATTTT
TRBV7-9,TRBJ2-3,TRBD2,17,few,CASSSYRLAPSTDTQYF,TGTGCCAGCAGCTCCTACCGACTAGCGCCTAGCACAGATACGCAGTATTTT
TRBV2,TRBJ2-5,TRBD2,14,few,CASRALSGRGTQYF,TGTGCCAGCAGGGCTCTTAGCGGGAGGGGGACCCAGTACTTC
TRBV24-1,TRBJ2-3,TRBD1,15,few,CATSRSGQGPDTQYF,TGTGCCACCAGTCGATCCGGACAGGGGCCAGATACGCAGTATTTT
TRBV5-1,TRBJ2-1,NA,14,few,CASSRTNSYNEQFF,TGCGCCAGCAGCCGGACAAACTCCTACAATGAGCAGTTCTTC
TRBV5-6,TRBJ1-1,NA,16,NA,CASSLAQGLMNTEAFF,TGTGCCAGCAGCTTGGCGCAGGGGCTTATGAACACTGAAGCTTTCTTT
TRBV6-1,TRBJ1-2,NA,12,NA,CASSDRYYGYTF,TGTGCCAGCAGTGACAGATACTATGGCTACACCTTC
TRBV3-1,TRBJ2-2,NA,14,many,CASSLGTRAGELFF,TGTGCCAGCAGCCTCGGGACCAGGGCCGGGGAGCTGTTTTTT
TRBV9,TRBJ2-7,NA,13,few,CASSVGSTYEQYF,TGTGCCAGCAGCGTAGGGTCGACCTACGAGCAGTACTTC
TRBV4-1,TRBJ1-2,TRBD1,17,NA,CASSQLTGRVAKDGYTF,TGCGCCAGCAGCCAGTTGACAGGGAGAGTGGCGAAGGATGGCTACACCTTC
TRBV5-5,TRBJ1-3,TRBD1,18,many,CASSLNYGQGTSGNTIYF,TGTGCCAGCAGCTTGAACTACGGACAGGGGACCTCTGGAAACACCATATATTTT
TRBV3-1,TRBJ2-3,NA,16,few,CASSQDLGADWDTQYF,TGTGCCAGCAGCCAAGATCTGGGGGCCGATTGGGATACGCAGTATTTT
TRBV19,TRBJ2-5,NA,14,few,CASTDSGWEETQYF,TGTGCCAGTACCGACTCCGGGTGGGAAGAGACCCAGTACTTC
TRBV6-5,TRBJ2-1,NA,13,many,CASSYGVRGEQFF,TGTGCCAGCAGTTACGGGGTCCGAGGGGAGCAGTTCTTC
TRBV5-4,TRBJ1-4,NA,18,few,CASSPGVAGVDTNEKLFF,TGTGCCAGCAGCCCGGGAGTGGCAGGGGTTGACACTAATGAAAAACTGTTTTTT
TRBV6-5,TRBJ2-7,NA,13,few,CASSYRDTYEQYF,TGTGCCAGCAGTTACCGGGACACCTACGAGCAGTACTTC
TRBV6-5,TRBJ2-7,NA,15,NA,CASRHGYRAVSEQYF,TGTGCCAGCAGACACGGATACAGGGCAGTTAGTGAGCAGTACTTC
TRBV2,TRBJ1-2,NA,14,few,CASSVLVGRKGYTF,TGTGCCAGCAGTGTTTTGGTGGGGCGAAAAGGCTACACCTTC
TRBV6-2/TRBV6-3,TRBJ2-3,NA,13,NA,CASGLLLTDTQYF,TGTGCCAGCGGACTACTACTAACAGATACGCAGTATTTT
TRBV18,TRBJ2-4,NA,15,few,CASSGQSLAKNIQYF,TGTGCCAGCTCAGGGCAGAGCTTAGCCAAAAACATTCAGTACTTC
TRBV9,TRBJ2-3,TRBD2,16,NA,CASSGLAGTSTDTQYF,TGTGCCAGCAGCGGACTAGCGGGGACGAGCACAGATACGCAGTATTTT
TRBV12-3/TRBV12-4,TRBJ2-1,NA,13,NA,CASSFLGVNEQFF,TGTGCCAGCAGTTTTCTGGGGGTAAATGAGCAGTTCTTC
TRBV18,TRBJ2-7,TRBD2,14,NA,CASSPQRGVNEQYF,TGTGCCAGCTCACCTCAGCGGGGGGTCAACGAGCAGTACTTC
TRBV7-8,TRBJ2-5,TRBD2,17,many,CASSLDLSSGSGETQYF,TGTGCCAGCAGCTTAGATTTGAGTAGCGGGAGCGGAGAGACCCAGTACTTC
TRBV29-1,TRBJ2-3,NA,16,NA,CSVRSGTSGPTDTQYF,TGCAGCGTACGCTCCGGGACTTCTGGCCCCACAGATACGCAGTATTTT
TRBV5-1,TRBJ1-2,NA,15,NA,CASSLGDNDDYGYTF,TGCGCCAGCAGCTTGGGGGACAACGATGACTATGGCTACACCTTC
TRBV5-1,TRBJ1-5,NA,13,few,CASSLNGDQPQHF,TGCGCCAGCAGCTTGAACGGGGATCAGCCCCAGCATTTT
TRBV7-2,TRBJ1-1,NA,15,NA,CASSLGGILNTEAFF,TGTGCCAGCAGCTTAGGGGGAATCTTGAACACTGAAGCTTTCTTT
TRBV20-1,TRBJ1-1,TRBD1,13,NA,CSASEGANTEAFF,TGCAGTGCTAGTGAGGGGGCCAACACTGAAGCTTTCTTT
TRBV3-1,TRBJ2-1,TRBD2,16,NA,CASSQDPSGRWDEQFF,TGTGCCAGCAGCCAAGACCCAAGCGGGAGGTGGGATGAGCAGTTCTTC